This entry is about one T cell receptor beta chain. What it binds is unknown. This entry belongs to a study of Ad26.COV2.S vaccination and SARS-CoV-2 variants. Study overall: Vaccine-arm donor from the placebo-controlled COV1001 Ad26.COV2.S trial. In the study, Ad26.COV2.S was injected intramuscularly once, or twice 56 days apart. Study-level results: Reported post-vaccination CD8+ and CD4+ T cell responses to spike showed substantial breadth.

Treatment: some 19 received Ad26.COV2.S at low or high dose, single or two shots; five or six received placebo; per-sample allocation not given. After the first vaccine or placebo injection, samples were drawn on day 63. Donor was an adult aged 18-55 years in Boston. Germline V gives CDR1 LNHDA, CDR2 SQIVND (reference sequence). V dropped 4 bases and J dropped 9; count of bases not matched to a gene: 10. The CDR3 is 16 residues long. Sequencing was performed with immunoSEQ multiplex PCR; in TCRdb, only in-frame clones are kept and a portion is missing. In the table there are 350,000 to 600,000 clones, 80% to 90% of which are singletons.

This chain joins TRBV19 and TRBJ1-6; 9 bases map to TRBD1. The material was peripheral blood, obtained in a trial of Ad26.COV2.S vaccine versus placebo. This TCR was sampled from a person between 18 and 65 years old who received the Ad26.COV2.S COVID-19 vaccine or a placebo. The CDR3 loop is CASSSEGTGFRSPLHF. CDR3 nucleotides: TGTGCCAGTAGTAGCGAGGGGACAGGGTTTCGTTCACCCCTCCACTTT.